Listed below are T cell receptor beta chains from one sample, sequenced in a study of cytomegalovirus exposure and HLA in healthy donors. The data were produced by immunoSEQ multiplex PCR, yet TCRdb's version contains in-frame clones alone and is incomplete. The table records approximately 130,000 clones, 77% of them present only once. The sample taken for sequencing was PBMCs. The receptor source for this set is a man between 18 and 35 years old in good health and CMV-seropositive. Each CDR3 is given with its conserved first and last residue. The D gene is left open where the match is weak. Clone size is not always given. Where it is, it says once, few, many or a class for expanded clones.

size: .; length: 15; V: TRBV5-8; J: TRBJ2-1; D: TRBD1; DNA: TGTGCCAGCAGCCCGACTCGGACAGGGCTGGATGAGCAGTTCTTC; CDR3: CASSPTRTGLDEQFF
size: once; length: 16; V: TRBV7-2; J: TRBJ1-3; D: .; DNA: TGTGCCAGCAGCTTATGGGGCACCCGCTCTGGAAACACCATATATTTT; CDR3: CASSLWGTRSGNTIYF
size: .; length: 16; V: TRBV7-2; J: TRBJ1-4; D: TRBD1; DNA: TGTGCCAGCAGCGGACAGGGGTTCGCAACTAATGAAAAACTGTTTTTT; CDR3: CASSGQGFATNEKLFF
size: .; length: 15; V: TRBV18; J: TRBJ2-2; D: .; DNA: TGTGCCAGCTCACCACCGCAGGGTTACACCGGGGAGCTGTTTTTT; CDR3: CASSPPQGYTGELFF
size: once; length: 16; V: TRBV14; J: TRBJ1-2; D: TRBD1; DNA: TGTGCCAGCAGCCGGATACAGGGGGCGTATAGCTATGGCTACACCTTC; CDR3: CASSRIQGAYSYGYTF
size: .; length: 17; V: TRBV5-4; J: TRBJ1-6; D: .; DNA: TGTGCCAGCAGCTTGGACCCGGGGAGCTCCTATAATTCACCCCTCCACTTT; CDR3: CASSLDPGSSYNSPLHF
size: .; length: 14; V: TRBV6-1; J: TRBJ2-7; D: .; DNA: TGTGCCATCCAATCTAGCGTTAGCTCCTACGAGCAGTACTTC; CDR3: CAIQSSVSSYEQYF
size: few; length: 11; V: TRBV30; J: TRBJ2-1; D: TRBD2; DNA: TGTGCCTGGGGGGGACTAGCGGAGCAGTTCTTC; CDR3: CAWGGLAEQFF
size: .; length: 14; V: TRBV7-9; J: TRBJ2-3; D: .; DNA: TGTGCCAGCAGCTTAGACAGGGGCACAGATACGCAGTATTTT; CDR3: CASSLDRGTDTQYF
size: .; length: 13; V: TRBV6-5; J: TRBJ2-7; D: .; DNA: TGTGCCAGCAGTTACGGGCCTGTCTACGAGCAGTACTTC; CDR3: CASSYGPVYEQYF
size: .; length: 14; V: TRBV27; J: TRBJ2-7; D: TRBD1; DNA: TGTGCCAGCAGTTTATACACAGGGGGCAACGAGCAGTACTTC; CDR3: CASSLYTGGNEQYF
size: once; length: 16; V: TRBV30; J: TRBJ2-7; D: TRBD2; DNA: TGTGCCTCTCAGTTCCTTAAGCGGGAGGCGATCTACGAGCAGTACTTC; CDR3: CASQFLKREAIYEQYF
size: .; length: 20; V: TRBV21-1; J: TRBJ2-3; D: .; DNA: TGTGCCAGCAGCAAACTATCGCCTAGCGGGAGGGCCAATCGCCCCGATACGCAGTATTTT; CDR3: CASSKLSPSGRANRPDTQYF
size: .; length: 15; V: TRBV19; J: TRBJ1-5; D: TRBD1; DNA: TGTGCCAGTAGTCAGGGACAGGGTATTCGGCAGCCCCAGCATTTT; CDR3: CASSQGQGIRQPQHF
size: .; length: 16; V: TRBV29-1; J: TRBJ1-2; D: .; DNA: TGCAGCGTTGAAGAAGGTTTTGCAGGGCGATTAGGTGGCTACACCTTC; CDR3: CSVEEGFAGRLGGYTF
size: .; length: 11; V: TRBV28; J: TRBJ1-1; D: .; DNA: TGTGCCAGCACTGTGAACACTGAAGCTTTCTTT; CDR3: CASTVNTEAFF
size: once; length: 13; V: TRBV5-1; J: TRBJ2-1; D: .; DNA: TGCGCCAGCGGGGCGCAGGAATACAATGAGCAGTTCTTC; CDR3: CASGAQEYNEQFF
size: .; length: 10; V: TRBV29-1; J: TRBJ2-1; D: .; DNA: TGCAGCGTTGTAGGGGGTGAGCAGTTCTTC; CDR3: CSVVGGEQFF